These 21 T cell receptor beta chains share one sample of origin, sequenced in a study of blood T cell repertoires in COVID-19. TCRdb's copy holds only in-frame clones and misses some; the assay was immunoSEQ multiplex PCR. The sample comprises about 190,000 clones, approximately 80% of which are singletons, and around 11% rests with the top ten. Material for sequencing was peripheral blood. All receptors come from a woman in her fifties or sixties with acute or convalescent COVID-19.

The chain recombines TRBV27 with TRBJ2-3; possibly TRBD2 for D (7 bases). V lost 3 bases and J lost 6, with 19 bases in between. The germline gives CDR1 MNHEY, CDR2 SMNVEV (reference sequence). The CDR3 length is 16 residues. The CDR3 loop reads CASSFWGGGRRDTQYF. In nucleotides, the CDR3 is TGTGCCAGCAGTTTCTGGGGAGGGGGGCGACGCGATACGCAGTATTTT.

The J gene is TRBJ1-1, the V gene TRBV2, with D hard to call. Trimming took off 4 bases at V and 3 bases at J, with 9 bases between the two ends. Germline V gene lookup returns CDR1 SNHLY and CDR2 FYNNEI. CDR3 size: 13 residues. The CDR3: CASSVLRDTEAFF. CDR3 bases: TGTGCCAGCAGTGTACTGAGAGACACTGAAGCTTTCTTT.

The chain joins TRBV30 to TRBJ1-4; the D gene is possibly TRBD1 (5 bases). With 2 bases removed from V and 5 bases from J, the gap between germline ends came to 15 bases. The CDR3 runs 15 residues. Germline V CDR1 and CDR2: GTSNPN, SVGIG (reference sequence). The CDR3 bases are TGTGCCTGGAGTCCGACGCGGGGCCCGAATGAAAAACTGTTTTTT. Residues: CAWSPTRGPNEKLFF.

The rearrangement uses TRBV2 and TRBJ1-2, with D perhaps matching TRBD1 (6 bases). The CDR3 totals 14 residues. In germline, CDR1 is SNHLY, CDR2 FYNNEI. Between the trimmed V and J ends, which lost 6 bases and 4 bases, there was a span of 15 bases. CDR3 in amino acids: CASRRPQGSYGYTF. The CDR3 nucleotides are TGTGCCAGCAGGAGACCTCAGGGGTCCTATGGCTACACCTTC.

This clone was found a few times. The chain employs TRBV7-8 and TRBJ2-1; 12 bases are a match to TRBD2. Germline-derived CDR1 and CDR2 are SGHVS and FQNEAQ. V lost 2 bases, J lost 6 bases, and 2 bases stayed unmatched. The CDR3 loop spans 15 amino acids. The DNA for the CDR3 is TGTGCCAGCAGCTTATCGACTAGCGGGGGCAATGAGCAGTTCTTC. It encodes CASSLSTSGGNEQFF.

The chain carries TRBV4-3 and TRBJ2-7; 8 bases map to TRBD1. The germline V gene encodes CDR1 LGHNA and CDR2 YSLEER. The CDR3 consists of 16 residues. The junction had 11 bases not matched to a gene; V was cut back by 2 bases and J by 5 bases. The CDR3 is CASSQYGAGGLNEQYF. The CDR3 DNA reads TGCGCCAGCAGCCAATACGGCGCAGGGGGCTTGAACGAGCAGTACTTC.

This sequence joins TRBV15 and TRBJ2-7; a possible D gene is TRBD2 (6 bases). Germline-derived CDR1 and CDR2 are LNHNV and YYDKDF (reference sequence). This CDR3 has 16 residues. V lost 1 base to trimming and J lost 2 bases, with 15 bases between them. As DNA, the CDR3 is TGTGCCACCAGCAGAGCTCTAGCGCCGGAAACCTACGAGCAGTACTTC. Its translation is CATSRALAPETYEQYF.

The DNA of the CDR3 is TGCGCCAGCAGCTTGGCACCCGAGACAGGGAGCTCCTACGAGCAGTACTTC. Translating gives CASSLAPETGSSYEQYF. J is TRBJ2-7 and V is TRBV5-1; 7 bases line up with TRBD1. The trim removed 0 bases at V and 0 bases at J, leaving 9 bases unmatched. Germline CDR1 and CDR2: SGHRS and YFSETQ. This CDR3 has 17 amino acids.

This clone has only a few counts. The V call is TRBV27, the J call TRBJ2-1; D may be TRBD2 (6 bases). Germline values: CDR1 MNHEY, CDR2 SMNVEV (reference sequence). The CDR3 covers 12 residues. Trimming cost V 6 bases and J 12 bases, with 15 bases left between them. Here the CDR3 DNA reads TGTGCCAGCAGCCAGCCGGGACTTATGCAGTTCTTC. Protein: CASSQPGLMQFF.

This chain joins TRBV7-2 and TRBJ2-7, with 7 positions matching TRBD1. V was pared by 1 base and J by 2 bases, with 8 bases of the junction left unmatched. The CDR3 extends over 16 amino acids. Germline V gene sequence: CDR1 SGHTA, CDR2 FQGNSA. CDR3 sequence reads: CASSLGTGQKAYEQYF. In DNA form, the CDR3 reads TGTGCCAGCAGCTTAGGTACGGGACAGAAGGCCTACGAGCAGTACTTC.

The rearrangement links TRBV5-6 to TRBJ1-5, with D perhaps matching TRBD1 (6 bases). The CDR3 spans 14 residues. V was clipped by 1 base and J by 10 bases, with 15 bases between them. The germline V gene has CDR1 SGHDT and CDR2 YYEEEE. The CDR3 sequence is CASSLFGDNSPQHF. The DNA for the CDR3 is TGTGCCAGCAGCTTGTTCGGGGACAACAGCCCCCAGCATTTT.

J is TRBJ2-7 and V is TRBV3-1 (or the pseudogene TRBV3-2), with no clear D. With 4 bases removed from V and 3 bases from J, the gap between germline ends came to 13 bases. The CDR3 spans 14 residues. Germline lookup yields CDR1 LGHDT and CDR2 YNNKEL (reference sequence). The CDR3 DNA follows: TGTGCCAGCAGCCCGGTTGGCAGGATCTACGAGCAGTACTTC. Protein product: CASSPVGRIYEQYF.

The V call is TRBV27, the J call TRBJ2-3; possible D gene TRBD2, 6 bases. Germline V lookup: CDR1 MNHEY, CDR2 SMNVEV (reference sequence). This CDR3 region has 16 residues. The ends were cut back, 5 bases at V and 9 bases at J, with 24 bases in the middle. Here the CDR3 DNA reads TGTGCCAGCAGTCCGACCTCCTCTGGAGTCGGAGGGACGCAGTATTTT. As protein: CASSPTSSGVGGTQYF.

This clone occurred once. This chain connects TRBV5-1 to TRBJ1-6, with 10 bases lining up with TRBD1. Losses at the gene ends were 0 bases for V and 10 bases for J; bases not matched to a gene: 4. The CDR3 runs to 15 residues. Germline V CDR1 and CDR2: SGHRS, YFSETQ. CDR3 coding DNA: TGCGCCAGCAGCTTGGGGGACAGGGGCATATCACCCCTCCACTTT. Amino acids: CASSLGDRGISPLHF.

CDR3 sequence reads: CASSPPARGTQYF. The CDR3 DNA reads TGTGCCAGCAGCCCACCGGCCAGGGGAACGCAGTATTTT. The chain employs TRBV28 and TRBJ2-3; tentatively, D is TRBD1 (6 bases). Trimming took off 6 bases at V and 9 bases at J, with 16 bases between the two ends. The length of the CDR3 is 13 residues. Looked up from germline, CDR1 is MDHEN and CDR2 is SYDVKM.

V and J are TRBV5-1 and TRBJ2-3; D is undetermined. V was clipped by 4 bases and J by 3 bases, with 6 bases between them. Germline lookup yields CDR1 SGHRS and CDR2 YFSETQ. The CDR3 loop spans 12 amino acids. The DNA for the CDR3 is TGCGCCAGCAGCCCTAATACAGATACGCAGTATTTT. The encoded protein is CASSPNTDTQYF.

The chain combines TRBV11-2 with TRBJ2-5, with TRBD2 matching 12 bases. Trimming cost V 4 bases and J 4 bases; bases outside gene matches: 10. This CDR3 region has 17 residues. Looked up from germline, CDR1 is SGHAT and CDR2 is FQNNGV. The CDR3 sequence is CASSSPRLAGAPETQYF. CDR3 sequence (DNA): TGTGCCAGCAGCTCCCCCCGACTAGCGGGAGCCCCAGAGACCCAGTACTTC.

Many counts were recorded for this clone. J is TRBJ2-5 and V is TRBV7-8, with D perhaps TRBD2 (5 bases). V lost 8 bases and J 5 bases, leaving 18 bases between the germline ends. Germline V gene lookup returns CDR1 SGHVS and CDR2 FQNEAQ. This CDR3 is 14 amino acids long. This CDR3 reads CASGGGSQAETQYF. DNA of the CDR3: TGTGCCAGCGGAGGTGGTTCTCAAGCGGAGACCCAGTACTTC.

The gene calls are TRBV10-3 and TRBJ2-5; D may be TRBD1 (5 bases). CDR3 size: 14 residues. V was shortened by 2 bases and J by 3 bases, with 10 bases between the two germline ends. CDR1 and CDR2 (germline): ENHRY, SYGVKD. CDR3 region: CAISERGREETQYF. CDR3 bases: TGTGCCATCAGTGAGCGCGGCAGGGAAGAGACCCAGTACTTC.

J is TRBJ2-3 and V is TRBV4-2; TRBD2 agrees at 14 bases. CDR1 is LGHNA, CDR2 YNFKEQ, per germline. This CDR3 region has 17 residues. V shed 4 bases, J shed 7 bases, and the junction held 10 bases outside the gene matches. The CDR3 region is CASSRRTSGGIYNTQYF. The CDR3 nucleotides read TGTGCCAGCAGCCGACGGACTAGCGGGGGGATATATAATACGCAGTATTTT.

This chain links TRBV6-2 or TRBV6-3 with TRBJ2-4, with 10 bases matching TRBD1. The germline gives CDR1 MNHEY, CDR2 SVGEGT. This CDR3 is 16 amino acids long. V gave up 5 bases and J gave up 4 bases; unmatched junction bases: 8. The CDR3 bases are TGTGCCAGCAGTACCTGGACAGGGGGGCAAAAAAACATTCAGTACTTC. Protein product: CASSTWTGGQKNIQYF.